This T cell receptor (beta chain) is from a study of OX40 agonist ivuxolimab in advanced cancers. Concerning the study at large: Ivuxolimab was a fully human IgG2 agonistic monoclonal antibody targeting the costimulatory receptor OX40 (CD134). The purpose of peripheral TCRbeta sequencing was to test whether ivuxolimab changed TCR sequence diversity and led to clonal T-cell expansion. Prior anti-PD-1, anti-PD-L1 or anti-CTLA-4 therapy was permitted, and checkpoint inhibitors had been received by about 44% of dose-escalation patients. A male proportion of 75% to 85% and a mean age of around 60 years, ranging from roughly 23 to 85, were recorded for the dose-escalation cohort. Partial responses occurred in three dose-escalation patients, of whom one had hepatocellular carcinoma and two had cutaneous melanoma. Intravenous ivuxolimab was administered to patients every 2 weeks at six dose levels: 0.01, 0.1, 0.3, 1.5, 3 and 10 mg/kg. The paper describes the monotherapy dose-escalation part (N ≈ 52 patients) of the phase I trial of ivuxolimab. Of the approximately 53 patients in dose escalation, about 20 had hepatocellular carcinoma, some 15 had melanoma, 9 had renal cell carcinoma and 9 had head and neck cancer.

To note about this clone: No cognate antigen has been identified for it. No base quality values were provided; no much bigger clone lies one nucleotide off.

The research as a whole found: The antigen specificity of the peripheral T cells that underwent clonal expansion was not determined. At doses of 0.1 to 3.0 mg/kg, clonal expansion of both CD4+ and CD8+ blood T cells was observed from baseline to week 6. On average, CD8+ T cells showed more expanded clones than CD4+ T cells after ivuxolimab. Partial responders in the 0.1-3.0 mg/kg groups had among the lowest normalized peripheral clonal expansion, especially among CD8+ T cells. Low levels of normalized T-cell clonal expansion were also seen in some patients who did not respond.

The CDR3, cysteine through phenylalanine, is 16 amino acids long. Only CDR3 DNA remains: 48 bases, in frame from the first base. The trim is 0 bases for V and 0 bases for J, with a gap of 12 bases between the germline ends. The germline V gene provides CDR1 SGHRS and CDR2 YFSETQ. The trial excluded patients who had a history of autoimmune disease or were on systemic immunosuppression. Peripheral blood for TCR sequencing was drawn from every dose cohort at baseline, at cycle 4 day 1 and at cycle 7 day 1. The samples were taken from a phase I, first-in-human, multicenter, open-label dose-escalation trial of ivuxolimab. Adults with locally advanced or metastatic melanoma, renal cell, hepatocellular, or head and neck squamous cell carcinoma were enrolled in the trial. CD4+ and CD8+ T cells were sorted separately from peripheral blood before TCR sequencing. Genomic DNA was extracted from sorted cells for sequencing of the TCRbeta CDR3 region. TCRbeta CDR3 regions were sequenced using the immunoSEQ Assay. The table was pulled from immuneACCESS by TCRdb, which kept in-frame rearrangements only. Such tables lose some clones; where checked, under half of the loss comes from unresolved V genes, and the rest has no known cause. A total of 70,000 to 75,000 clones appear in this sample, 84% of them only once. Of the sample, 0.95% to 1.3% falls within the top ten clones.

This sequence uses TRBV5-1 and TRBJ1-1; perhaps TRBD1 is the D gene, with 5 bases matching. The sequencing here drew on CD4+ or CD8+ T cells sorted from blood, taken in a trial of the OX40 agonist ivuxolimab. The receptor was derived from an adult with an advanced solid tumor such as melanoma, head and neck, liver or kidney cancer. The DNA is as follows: TGCGCCAGCAGCTTGGGGGTCGGGGGTCTGAACACTGAAGCTTTCTTT. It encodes CASSLGVGGLNTEAFF.